A single sample is the source of the 5 T cell receptor beta chains below, sequenced in a study of blood T cell repertoires in COVID-19. Sequenced by immunoSEQ multiplex PCR; TCRdb stores in-frame clones only, minus some. Of some 190,000 clones in the sample, 80% to 90% were seen once. Sequenced: peripheral blood. Receptors were obtained from a human donor with active or convalescent COVID-19. The donor label of this sample is uncertain.

This chain connects TRBV12-3 or TRBV12-4 to TRBJ2-1, with TRBD2 identical over 8 bases. This CDR3 comprises 13 residues. Unmatched junction bases numbered 3, after V lost 4 bases and J lost 7 bases. Here the CDR3 reads CASSWSGSNEQFF. Here the CDR3 DNA reads TGTGCCAGCAGTTGGAGCGGGAGTAATGAGCAGTTCTTC.

This rearrangement joins TRBV28 to TRBJ2-1; maybe TRBD1 (6 bases). The CDR3 length is 12 residues. V gave up 3 bases and J gave up 10 bases, with 10 bases separating them. Germline loops: CDR1 MDHEN, CDR2 SYDVKM. CDR3 DNA sequence: TGTGCCAGCAGTTTTGGGGGCGGGGAGCAGTTCTTC. This codes for CASSFGGGEQFF.

This sequence joins TRBV3-1 (or the pseudogene TRBV3-2) and TRBJ1-1; TRBD1 agrees at 11 bases. V trimming: 2 bases; J trimming: 5 bases; junction bases outside the gene matches: 10. Germline assignment: CDR1 LGHDT and CDR2 YNNKEL (reference sequence). The CDR3 sequence is 17 residues long. CDR3 DNA sequence: TGTGCCAGCAGCCAAACAAGCGGGACAGGGGGTGGAACTGAAGCTTTCTTT. Protein product: CASSQTSGTGGGTEAFF.

This clone was counted only a few times. The chain recombines TRBV7-9 with TRBJ2-7, with D perhaps TRBD2 (6 bases). There are 12 residues in the CDR3. Germline loops: CDR1 SEHNR, CDR2 FQNEAQ (reference sequence). Trimming stripped 5 bases from V and 4 bases from J, with 9 bases between. The CDR3 DNA reads as TGTGCCAGCAGCCCTCGGGAGTACGAGCAGTACTTC. It specifies CASSPREYEQYF.

This clone has more than one count but fewer than ten. The rearrangement uses TRBV7-9 and TRBJ2-7, with TRBD2 matching 13 bases. The CDR3 runs 18 residues. Per germline, CDR1 SEHNR and CDR2 FQNEAQ (reference sequence). The ends lost 0 bases at V and 1 base at J; junction bases unmatched: 6. CDR3 amino acids: CASSLAILAGGVSYEQYF. The CDR3 DNA is TGTGCCAGCAGCTTAGCTATACTAGCGGGAGGGGTATCCTACGAGCAGTACTTC.